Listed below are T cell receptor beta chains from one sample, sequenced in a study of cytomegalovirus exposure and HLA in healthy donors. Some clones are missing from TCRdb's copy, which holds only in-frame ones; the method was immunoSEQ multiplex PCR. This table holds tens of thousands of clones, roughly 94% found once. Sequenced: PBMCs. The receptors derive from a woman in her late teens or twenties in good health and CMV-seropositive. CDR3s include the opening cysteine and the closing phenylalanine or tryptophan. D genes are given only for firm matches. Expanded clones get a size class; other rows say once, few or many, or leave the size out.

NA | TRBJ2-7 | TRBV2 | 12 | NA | CASSEIQYEQYF | TGTGCCAGCAGTGAAATTCAGTACGAGCAGTACTTC
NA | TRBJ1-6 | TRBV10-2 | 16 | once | CASRGIRLTYNSPLHF | TGCGCCAGCAGGGGCATTCGCTTAACCTATAATTCACCCCTCCACTTT
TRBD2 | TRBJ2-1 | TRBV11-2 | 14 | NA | CASSWGGASNEQFF | TGTGCCAGCAGCTGGGGGGGAGCTTCGAATGAGCAGTTCTTC
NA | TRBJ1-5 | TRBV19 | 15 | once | CASSSTGSGNQPQHF | TGTGCCAGTAGTTCAACAGGATCGGGCAATCAGCCCCAGCATTTT
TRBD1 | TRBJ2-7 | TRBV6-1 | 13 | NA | CASSGTGSYEQYF | TGTGCCAGCAGCGGGACAGGCTCCTACGAGCAGTACTTC
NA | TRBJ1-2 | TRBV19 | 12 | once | CASKDRLYGYTF | TGTGCCAGCAAAGACAGGCTCTATGGCTACACCTTC
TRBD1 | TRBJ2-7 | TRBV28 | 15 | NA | CASSQLRTGGYEQYF | TGTGCCAGCAGTCAACTCCGGACAGGGGGGTACGAGCAGTACTTC
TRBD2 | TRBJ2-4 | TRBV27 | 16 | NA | CASSPFRGGAKNIQYF | TGTGCCAGCAGCCCTTTTCGGGGGGGTGCCAAAAACATTCAGTACTTC
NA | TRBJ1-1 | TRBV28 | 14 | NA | CASSLLSGGTEAFF | TGTGCCAGCAGTTTACTGTCTGGAGGAACTGAAGCTTTCTTT
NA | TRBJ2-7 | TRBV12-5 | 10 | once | CASGSYEQYF | TGTGCTAGTGGTTCGTACGAGCAGTACTTC
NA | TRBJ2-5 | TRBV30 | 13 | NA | CAWSIPRGETQYF | TGTGCCTGGAGTATCCCGAGGGGGGAGACCCAGTACTTC
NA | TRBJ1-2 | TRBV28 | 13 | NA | CASTATGYSGYTF | TGTGCCAGCACCGCAACAGGGTATTCGGGCTACACCTTC
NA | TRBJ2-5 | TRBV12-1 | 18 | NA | CASSFPPETSGAQETQYF | TGTGCCAGCAGCTTTCCCCCCGAGACTAGCGGGGCCCAAGAGACCCAGTACTTC
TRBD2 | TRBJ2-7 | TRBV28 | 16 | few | CASSFPGLAGAYEQYF | TGTGCCAGCAGTTTCCCCGGACTAGCGGGGGCCTACGAGCAGTACTTC
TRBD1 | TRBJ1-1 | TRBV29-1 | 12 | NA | CSVVRQGAEAFF | TGCAGCGTTGTACGACAGGGGGCTGAAGCTTTCTTT
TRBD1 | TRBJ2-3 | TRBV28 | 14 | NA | CATSGTGGSDTQYF | TGTGCCACCTCCGGGACAGGGGGGTCAGATACGCAGTATTTT
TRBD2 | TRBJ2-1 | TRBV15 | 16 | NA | CATSTRTSGIYNEQFF | TGTGCCACCAGCACAAGGACTAGCGGTATCTACAATGAGCAGTTCTTC
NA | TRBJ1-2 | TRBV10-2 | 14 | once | CASSEGGSNYGYTF | TGCGCCAGCAGTGAGGGGGGCTCAAACTATGGCTACACCTTC
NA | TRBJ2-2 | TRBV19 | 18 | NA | CASSIHSSSTQHTGELFF | TGTGCCAGTAGTATCCACAGTAGTTCCACCCAGCACACCGGGGAGCTGTTTTTT
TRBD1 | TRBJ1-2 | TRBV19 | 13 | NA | CASSKGQTYGYTF | TGTGCCAGTAGTAAGGGACAGACCTATGGCTACACCTTC
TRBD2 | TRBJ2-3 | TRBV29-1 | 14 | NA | CSVDGSGGADTQYF | TGCAGCGTTGATGGTAGCGGGGGGGCAGATACGCAGTATTTT
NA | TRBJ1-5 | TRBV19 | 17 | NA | CASSTTKNRDSNQPQHF | TGTGCCAGTAGTACGACCAAGAACAGGGATAGCAATCAGCCCCAGCATTTT
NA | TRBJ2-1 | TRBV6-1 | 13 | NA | CASSEMRVTEQFF | TGTGCCAGCAGTGAAATGAGGGTTACTGAGCAGTTCTTC
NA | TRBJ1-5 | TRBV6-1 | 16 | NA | CASSAPGSLRNQPQHF | TGTGCCAGCAGTGCCCCCGGTTCGCTACGCAATCAGCCCCAGCATTTT
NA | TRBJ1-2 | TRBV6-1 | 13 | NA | CATRDNFNYGYTF | TGTGCCACCCGGGACAATTTTAACTATGGCTACACCTTC
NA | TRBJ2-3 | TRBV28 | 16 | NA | CASSPLRYLGTDTQYF | TGTGCCAGCAGTCCCCTTAGATACCTCGGGACAGATACGCAGTATTTT
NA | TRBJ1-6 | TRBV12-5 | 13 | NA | CASAGEGNSPLHF | TGTGCTAGTGCTGGGGAGGGGAATTCACCCCTCCACTTT
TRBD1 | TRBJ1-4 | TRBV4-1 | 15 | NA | CASSPSDRGDEKLFF | TGCGCCAGCAGCCCCTCGGACAGGGGAGATGAAAAACTGTTTTTT
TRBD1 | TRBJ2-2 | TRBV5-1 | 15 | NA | CASSGWTGNTGELFF | TGCGCCAGCAGCGGCTGGACAGGGAACACCGGGGAGCTGTTTTTT
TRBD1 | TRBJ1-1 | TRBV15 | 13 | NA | CATSRDRVTEAFF | TGTGCCACCAGCAGGGACAGGGTCACTGAAGCTTTCTTT
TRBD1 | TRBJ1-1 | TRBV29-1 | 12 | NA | CSVATGVTEAFF | TGCAGCGTTGCGACAGGGGTGACTGAAGCTTTCTTT
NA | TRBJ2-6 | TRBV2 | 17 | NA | CASRPGVGAPGANVLTF | TGTGCCAGCAGGCCGGGGGTCGGGGCACCTGGGGCCAACGTCCTGACTTTC
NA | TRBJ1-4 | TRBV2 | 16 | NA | CASTVFGTSNNEKLFF | TGTGCCAGCACCGTCTTCGGGACATCAAATAATGAAAAACTGTTTTTT
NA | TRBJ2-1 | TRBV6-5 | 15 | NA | CASSRDTYSYNEQFF | TGTGCCAGCAGTAGGGACACCTACTCCTACAATGAGCAGTTCTTC